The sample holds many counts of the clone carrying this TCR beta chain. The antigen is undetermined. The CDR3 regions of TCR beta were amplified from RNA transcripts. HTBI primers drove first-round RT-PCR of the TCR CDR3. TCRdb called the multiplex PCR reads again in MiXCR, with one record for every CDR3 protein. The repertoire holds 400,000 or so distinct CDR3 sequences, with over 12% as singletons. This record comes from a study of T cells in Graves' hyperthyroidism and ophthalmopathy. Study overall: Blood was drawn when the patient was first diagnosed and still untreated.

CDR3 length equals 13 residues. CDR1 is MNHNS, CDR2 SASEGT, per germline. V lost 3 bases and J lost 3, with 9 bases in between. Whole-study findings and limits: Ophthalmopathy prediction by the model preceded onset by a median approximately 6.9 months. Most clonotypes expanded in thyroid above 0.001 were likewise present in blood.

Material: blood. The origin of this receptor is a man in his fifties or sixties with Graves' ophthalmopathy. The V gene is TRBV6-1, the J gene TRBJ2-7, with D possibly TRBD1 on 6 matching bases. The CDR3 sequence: CASSDQQGYEQYF. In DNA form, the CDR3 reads TGTGCCAGCAGTGACCAACAGGGCTACGAGCAGTACTTC.